The 21 T cell receptor beta chains below all came from one sample that was sequenced in a study of blood T cell repertoires in COVID-19. The table came from immunoSEQ multiplex PCR; TCRdb's copy has only in-frame clones and leaves some out. The sample consists of about 320,000 clones, 75% to 90% of them appearing once. The source material was PBMCs or T cells enriched from blood (not recorded which). The receptors were sampled from a man in his fifties or sixties who had recovered from COVID-19.

The chain joins TRBV18 to TRBJ2-7, with D possibly matching TRBD2 (6 bases). V was clipped by 3 bases and J by 7 bases, with 19 bases between them. Germline CDR1 and CDR2: KGHSH and LQKENI. This CDR3 has 15 amino acids. Here the CDR3 reads CASSPLRDSIREQYF. The CDR3 nucleotides are TGTGCCAGCTCACCGCTCCGGGACTCCATTAGGGAGCAGTACTTC.

This clone appeared a single time. The chain links TRBV28 to TRBJ2-1; 15 bases align to TRBD2. The junction had 11 bases not matched to a gene; V was cut back by 6 bases and J by 8 bases. The CDR3 is made up of 17 amino acids. Germline V CDR1 and CDR2: MDHEN, SYDVKM. In DNA form, the CDR3 reads TGTGCCAGCAGCGGTGAAGGGGGACTAGCGGGAGGTGATGAGCAGTTCTTC. Translation: CASSGEGGLAGGDEQFF.

The V gene is TRBV11-3, the J gene TRBJ2-1; possibly TRBD2 for D (6 bases). The CDR3 contains 15 residues. The V end lost 1 base, the J end lost 4 bases, and 11 bases lay between the germline ends. CDR1 is SGHNT, CDR2 YENEEA, per germline. Here the CDR3 reads CASSLAGERYNEQFF. The CDR3 nucleotides are TGTGCCAGCAGCTTAGCGGGAGAGAGGTACAATGAGCAGTTCTTC.

The chain links TRBV9 to TRBJ1-3; D perhaps matches TRBD1 (6 bases). V was pared by 0 bases and J by 2 bases, with 12 bases between. Germline V gene sequence: CDR1 SGDLS, CDR2 YYNGEE. This CDR3 has 16 amino acids. For the CDR3, the DNA is TGTGCCAGCAGCGTAGGCCCACAGGGTACTGGAAACACCATATATTTT. The encoded protein is CASSVGPQGTGNTIYF.

This sequence joins TRBV6-5 and TRBJ2-5, with 8 bases matching TRBD1. The CDR3 is made up of 16 amino acids. V was pared by 0 bases and J by 4 bases, with 7 bases of the junction left unmatched. Germline V gives CDR1 MNHEY, CDR2 SVGAGI. The CDR3 DNA is TGTGCCAGCAGTTACTCTTCGGCAGGGGGCATAGAGACCCAGTACTTC. Encoded protein: CASSYSSAGGIETQYF.

The chain has TRBV21-1 and TRBJ2-5; TRBD1, as called in the table, went unchecked against the DNA. TRBV21-1 is designated a pseudogene. The CDR3 loop spans 14 amino acids. The CDR3 DNA sequence: TGTGCCAGCAGCGTGGGCGTCTTCCAAGAGACCCAGTACTTC. Translation gives CASSVGVFQETQYF.

This clone was observed a few times. The chain carries TRBV2 and TRBJ2-2; 7 positions agree with TRBD2. Trimming removed 5 bases from V and 2 bases from J; junction bases left unmatched: 5. The CDR3 has 15 residues. Germline CDR1 is SNHLY and CDR2 is FYNNEI. CDR3 residues: CASSRERGNTGELFF. The CDR3 DNA follows: TGTGCCAGCAGTAGGGAGCGGGGCAACACCGGGGAGCTGTTTTTT.

This chain joins TRBV3-1 (or the pseudogene TRBV3-2) and TRBJ1-1, with TRBD1 matching 10 bases. V trimming: 1 base; J trimming: 10 bases; junction bases outside the gene matches: 9. The CDR3 length is 15 residues. The germline V gene has CDR1 LGHDT and CDR2 YNNKEL (reference sequence). CDR3 DNA: TGTGCCAGCAGCCAAGTGGACAGGGGGTTCTTAGGAGCTTTCTTT. Translating it yields CASSQVDRGFLGAFF.

This chain connects TRBV5-1 to TRBJ2-3; D possibly corresponds to TRBD1 (6 bases). The germline gives CDR1 SGHRS, CDR2 YFSETQ. This CDR3 has 15 residues. The V gene lost 3 bases and the J gene lost 6 bases, with 17 bases spanning the gap. CDR3 nucleotides: TGCGCCAGCAGCTGGTCCGGGACAACATACGATACGCAGTATTTT. Protein product: CASSWSGTTYDTQYF. Filled out from reference TRBV5-1 and TRBJ2-3, the complete variable domain reads KAGVTQTPRYLIKTRGQQVTLSCSPISGHRSVSWYQQTPGQGLQFLFEYFSETQRNKGNFPGRFSGRQFSNSRSEMNVSTLELGDSALYLCASSWSGTTYDTQYFGPGTRLTVL.

To note about this clone: One end of the junction does not line up with germline, which may come from a read error. This chain connects TRBV7-2 to TRBJ2-5; D is ambiguous. The CDR3 is 14 residues long. Germline-derived CDR1 and CDR2 are SGHTA and FQGNSA. The CDR3 coding sequence is TGTGCCAGCAGCTTAGCGGGCCTTCAAGGGACCCAGTACTTC. It specifies CASSLAGLQGTQYF.

V usage is TRBV2 and J usage is TRBJ2-1; D is perhaps TRBD1 (5 bases). The V and J ends lost 4 bases and 10 bases respectively, with 14 bases between them. CDR1 and CDR2 (germline): SNHLY, FYNNEI. The CDR3 is 13 residues long. The CDR3 region has the DNA TGTGCCAGCAGTGGCGACAGCCCGAAGGAGCAGTTCTTC. Amino acids: CASSGDSPKEQFF.

The chain employs TRBV3-1 (or the pseudogene TRBV3-2) and TRBJ2-7; D uncertain. This CDR3 is 14 amino acids long. Germline V gene sequence: CDR1 LGHDT, CDR2 YNNKEL (reference sequence). V was shortened by 4 bases and J by 4 bases, with 14 bases between the two germline ends. CDR3 residues: CASSPQGRLYEQYF. CDR3 sequence (DNA): TGTGCCAGCAGCCCCCAAGGCAGGCTGTACGAGCAGTACTTC.

The CDR3 region is CASRRRDQPQHF. Written as DNA, the CDR3 is TGTGCCAGCCGGAGGCGCGATCAGCCCCAGCATTTT. V gene TRBV28 combines with J gene TRBJ1-5; D not resolved. The CDR3 runs to 12 residues. Germline-derived CDR1 and CDR2 are MDHEN and SYDVKM. Trimming cost V 8 bases and J 5 bases, with 10 bases left between them.

The rearrangement uses TRBV28 and TRBJ1-3; D perhaps matches TRBD1 (5 bases). V lost 2 bases and J lost 1, with 12 bases in between. The germline CDR1 and CDR2 sequences are MDHEN and SYDVKM. The length of the CDR3 is 16 residues. Here the CDR3 reads CASSLQIRASGNTIYF. DNA of the CDR3: TGTGCCAGCAGTTTACAGATCAGGGCTTCTGGAAACACCATATATTTT.

This clone was picked up one time. The CDR3 nucleotides are TGTGCCAGCAGTGAAGAGGGTTACTATGGCTACACCTTC. As protein: CASSEEGYYGYTF. The chain couples TRBV25-1 to TRBJ1-2; unclear D gene. This CDR3 has 13 amino acids. The V end lost 2 bases, the J end lost 3 bases, and 7 bases lay between the germline ends. Germline V gene data show CDR1 as MGHDK and CDR2 as SYGVNS.

The V call is TRBV5-4, the J call TRBJ2-5, with a weak D call TRBD2 (5 bases). CDR3 length equals 14 residues. The ends were cut back, 3 bases at V and 2 bases at J, with 11 bases in the middle. Germline V gene lookup returns CDR1 SGHNT and CDR2 YYREEE (reference sequence). CDR3 coding DNA: TGTGCCAGCAGCTCCCCGGACTTACAAGAGACCCAGTACTTC. Protein sequence: CASSSPDLQETQYF.

This chain uses TRBV3-1 (or the pseudogene TRBV3-2) with TRBJ2-5; TRBD1 matches 7 bases. The CDR3 is 15 amino acids. Germline V gene data show CDR1 as LGHDT and CDR2 as YNNKEL (reference sequence). V dropped 6 bases and J dropped 4; count of bases not matched to a gene: 11. The CDR3 bases are TGTGCCAGCAGAGATAACAGGGCAGGGGGAGAGACCCAGTACTTC. Encoded protein: CASRDNRAGGETQYF.

V and J are TRBV6-2 or TRBV6-3 and TRBJ1-5, with D uncertain. The CDR3 contains 13 residues. The V gene lost 0 bases and the J gene lost 8 bases, with 8 bases spanning the gap. Germline CDR1 and CDR2: MNHEY and SVGEGT. The CDR3 protein is CASSYSTFEPQHF. Here the CDR3 DNA reads TGTGCCAGCAGTTACTCGACTTTTGAGCCCCAGCATTTT.

The chain has TRBV28 and TRBJ1-1; no firm D call. The germline V gene encodes CDR1 MDHEN and CDR2 SYDVKM. The CDR3 has 12 amino acids. Trimming pared 1 base from V and 6 bases from J, leaving 6 bases between. CDR3 bases: TGTGCCAGCAGTTTATTTCCTCCTGAAGCTTTCTTT. Its protein product is CASSLFPPEAFF.

CDR3 nucleotides: TGTGCCAGTAGTATAGTAGCCACCGGCGTAAGCTACGAGCAGTACTTC. The encoded protein is CASSIVATGVSYEQYF. The genes are TRBV19 and TRBJ2-7, with D unclear. The CDR3 is 16 residues long. Looked up from germline, CDR1 is LNHDA and CDR2 is SQIVND (reference sequence). V was cut by 1 base and J by 3 bases, with 16 bases left in between.

The chain is built from TRBV19 and TRBJ2-3, with 11 bases fitting TRBD2. This CDR3 comprises 15 residues. Germline V gene data show CDR1 as LNHDA and CDR2 as SQIVND (reference sequence). Trimming removed 7 bases from V and 5 bases from J; junction bases left unmatched: 8. The CDR3: CASTTSGNLLDTQYF. Here the CDR3 DNA reads TGTGCCAGTACGACTAGCGGGAATTTGTTAGATACGCAGTATTTT.